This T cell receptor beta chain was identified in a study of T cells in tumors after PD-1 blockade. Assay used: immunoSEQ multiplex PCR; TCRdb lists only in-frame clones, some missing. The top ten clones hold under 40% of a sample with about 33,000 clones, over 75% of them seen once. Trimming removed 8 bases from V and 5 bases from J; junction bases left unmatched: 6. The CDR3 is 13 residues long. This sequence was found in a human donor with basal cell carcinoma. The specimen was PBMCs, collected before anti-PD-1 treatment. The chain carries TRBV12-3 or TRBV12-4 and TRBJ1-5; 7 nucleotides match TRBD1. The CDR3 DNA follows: TGTGCCAGCGGAACAGGGGTGGATCAGCCCCAGCATTTT. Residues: CASGTGVDQPQHF.